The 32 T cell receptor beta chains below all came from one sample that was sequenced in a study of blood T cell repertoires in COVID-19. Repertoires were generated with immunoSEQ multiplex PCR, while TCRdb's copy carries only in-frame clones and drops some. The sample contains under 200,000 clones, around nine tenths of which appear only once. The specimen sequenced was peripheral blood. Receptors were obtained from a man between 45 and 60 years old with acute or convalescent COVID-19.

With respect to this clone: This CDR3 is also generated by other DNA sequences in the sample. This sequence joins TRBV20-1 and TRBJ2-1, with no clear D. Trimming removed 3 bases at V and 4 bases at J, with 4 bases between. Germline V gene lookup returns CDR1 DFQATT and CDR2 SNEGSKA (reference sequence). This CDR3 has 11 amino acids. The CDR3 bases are TGCAGTGCTAGGTCGTACAATGAGCAGTTCTTC. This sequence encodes CSARSYNEQFF.

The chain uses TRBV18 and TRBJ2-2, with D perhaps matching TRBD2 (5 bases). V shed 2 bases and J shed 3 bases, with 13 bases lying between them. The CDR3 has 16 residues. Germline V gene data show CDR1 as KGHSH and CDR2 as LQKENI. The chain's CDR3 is CASSPVPSGYTGELFF. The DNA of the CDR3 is TGTGCCAGCTCACCAGTACCGAGCGGATACACCGGGGAGCTGTTTTTT.

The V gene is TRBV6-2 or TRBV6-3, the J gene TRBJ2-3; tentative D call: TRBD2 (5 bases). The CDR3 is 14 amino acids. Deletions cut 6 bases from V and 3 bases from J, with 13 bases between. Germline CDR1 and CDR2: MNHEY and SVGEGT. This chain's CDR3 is CASSPRTFTDTQYF. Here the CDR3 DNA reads TGTGCCAGCAGCCCCCGGACTTTTACAGATACGCAGTATTTT.

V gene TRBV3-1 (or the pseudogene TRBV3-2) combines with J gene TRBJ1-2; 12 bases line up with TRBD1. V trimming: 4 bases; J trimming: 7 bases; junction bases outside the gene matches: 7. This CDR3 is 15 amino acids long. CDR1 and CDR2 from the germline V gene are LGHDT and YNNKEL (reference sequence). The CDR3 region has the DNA TGTGCCAGCAGCCCCCGGGACAGGGGGCTGCGTGGCTACACCTTC. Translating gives CASSPRDRGLRGYTF.

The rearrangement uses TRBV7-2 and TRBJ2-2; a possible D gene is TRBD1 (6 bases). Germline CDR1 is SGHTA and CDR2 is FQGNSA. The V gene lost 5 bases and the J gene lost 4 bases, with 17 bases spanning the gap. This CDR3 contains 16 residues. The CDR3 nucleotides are TGTGCCAGCAGCACTGGACAGCTAGGCACCACCGGGGAGCTGTTTTTT. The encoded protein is CASSTGQLGTTGELFF.

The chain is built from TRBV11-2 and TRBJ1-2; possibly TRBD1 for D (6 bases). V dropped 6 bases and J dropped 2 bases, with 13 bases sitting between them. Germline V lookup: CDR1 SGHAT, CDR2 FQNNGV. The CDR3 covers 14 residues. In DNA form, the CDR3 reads TGTGCCAGCAGACACCTGACAGGCAACTATGGCTACACCTTC. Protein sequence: CASRHLTGNYGYTF.

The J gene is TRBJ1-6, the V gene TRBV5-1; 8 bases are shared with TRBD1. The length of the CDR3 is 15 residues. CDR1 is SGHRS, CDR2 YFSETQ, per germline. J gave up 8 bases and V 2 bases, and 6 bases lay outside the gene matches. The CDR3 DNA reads TGCGCCAGCAGCTTAAGGACAGGGAAGGATTCACCCCTCCACTTT. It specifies CASSLRTGKDSPLHF.

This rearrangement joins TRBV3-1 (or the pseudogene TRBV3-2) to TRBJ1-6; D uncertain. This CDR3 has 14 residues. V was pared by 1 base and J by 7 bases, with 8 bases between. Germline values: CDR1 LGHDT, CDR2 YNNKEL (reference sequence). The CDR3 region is CASSQGTRNSPLHF. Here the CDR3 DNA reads TGTGCCAGCAGCCAAGGTACAAGAAATTCACCCCTCCACTTT.

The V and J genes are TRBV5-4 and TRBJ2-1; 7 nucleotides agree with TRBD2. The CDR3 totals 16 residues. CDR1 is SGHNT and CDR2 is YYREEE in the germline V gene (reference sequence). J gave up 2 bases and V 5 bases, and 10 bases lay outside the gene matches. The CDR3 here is CASRFGGTGAYNEQFF. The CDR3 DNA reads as TGTGCCAGCAGGTTCGGGGGGACGGGGGCCTACAATGAGCAGTTCTTC. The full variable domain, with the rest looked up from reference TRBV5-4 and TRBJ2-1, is ETGVTQSPTHLIKTRGQQVTLRCSSQSGHNTVSWYQQALGQGPQFIFQYYREEENGRGNFPPRFSGLQFPNYSSELNVNALELDDSALYLCASRFGGTGAYNEQFFGPGTRLTVL.

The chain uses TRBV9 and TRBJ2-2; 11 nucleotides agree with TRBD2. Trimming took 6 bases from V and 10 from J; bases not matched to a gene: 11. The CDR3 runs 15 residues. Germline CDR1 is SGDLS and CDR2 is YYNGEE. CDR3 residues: CASKPTSGRGQELFF. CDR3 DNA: TGTGCCAGCAAGCCAACTAGCGGGAGAGGTCAGGAGCTGTTTTTT.

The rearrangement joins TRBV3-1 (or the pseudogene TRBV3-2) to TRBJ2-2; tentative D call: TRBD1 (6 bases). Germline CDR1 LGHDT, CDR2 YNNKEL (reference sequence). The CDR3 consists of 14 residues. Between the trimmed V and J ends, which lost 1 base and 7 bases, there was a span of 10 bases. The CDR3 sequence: CASSQGGGNGELFF. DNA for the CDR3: TGTGCCAGCAGCCAAGGAGGGGGTAACGGGGAGCTGTTTTTT.

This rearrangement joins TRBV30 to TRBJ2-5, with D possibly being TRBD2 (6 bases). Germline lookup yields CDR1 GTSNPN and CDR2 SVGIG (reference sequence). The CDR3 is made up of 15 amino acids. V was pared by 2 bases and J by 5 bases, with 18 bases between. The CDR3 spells CAWSTSGLQTETQYF. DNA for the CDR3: TGTGCCTGGAGTACGTCGGGACTGCAAACGGAGACCCAGTACTTC.

In nucleotides, the CDR3 is TGCAGTGCTAGTGGCAGGGAAACTAGCGGGAGGATCCCCCCCTACGAGCAGTACTTC. Its protein product is CSASGRETSGRIPPYEQYF. The chain has TRBV20-1 and TRBJ2-7; 12 nucleotides agree with TRBD2. The CDR3 has 19 amino acids. Germline assignment: CDR1 DFQATT and CDR2 SNEGSKA (reference sequence). V was pared by 3 bases and J by 2 bases, with 17 bases of the junction left unmatched.

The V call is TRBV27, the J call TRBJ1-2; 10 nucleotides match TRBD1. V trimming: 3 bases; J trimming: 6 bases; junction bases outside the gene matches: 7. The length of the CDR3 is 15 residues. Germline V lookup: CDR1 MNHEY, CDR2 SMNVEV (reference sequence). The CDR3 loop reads CASSLSWGQGNGYTF. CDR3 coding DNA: TGTGCCAGCAGTTTGTCCTGGGGACAGGGGAATGGCTACACCTTC.

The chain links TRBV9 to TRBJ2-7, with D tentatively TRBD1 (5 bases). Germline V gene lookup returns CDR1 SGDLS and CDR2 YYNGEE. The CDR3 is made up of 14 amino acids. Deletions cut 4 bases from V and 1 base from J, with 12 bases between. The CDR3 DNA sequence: TGTGCCAGCAGCCCACAGACAGTTTCCTACGAGCAGTACTTC. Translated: CASSPQTVSYEQYF.

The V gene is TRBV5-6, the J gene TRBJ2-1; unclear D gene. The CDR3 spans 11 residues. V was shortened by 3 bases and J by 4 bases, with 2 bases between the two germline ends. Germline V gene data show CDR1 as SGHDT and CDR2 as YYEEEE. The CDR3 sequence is CASSSYNEQFF. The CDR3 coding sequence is TGTGCCAGCAGCTCGTACAATGAGCAGTTCTTC.

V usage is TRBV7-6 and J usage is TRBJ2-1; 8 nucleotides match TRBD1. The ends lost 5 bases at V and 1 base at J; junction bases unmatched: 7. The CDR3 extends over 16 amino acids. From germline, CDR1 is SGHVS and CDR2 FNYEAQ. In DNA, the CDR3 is TGTGCCAGCAGCCCTTCAGGGGGCCCGTCCTACAATGAGCAGTTCTTC. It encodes CASSPSGGPSYNEQFF.

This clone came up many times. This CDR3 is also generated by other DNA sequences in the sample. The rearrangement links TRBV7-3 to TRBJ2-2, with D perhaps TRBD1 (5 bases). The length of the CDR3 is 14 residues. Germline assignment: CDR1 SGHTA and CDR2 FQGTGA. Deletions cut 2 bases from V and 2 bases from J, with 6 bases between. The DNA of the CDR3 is TGTGCCAGCAGCTTACAGGGAAACACCGGGGAGCTGTTTTTT. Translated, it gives CASSLQGNTGELFF.

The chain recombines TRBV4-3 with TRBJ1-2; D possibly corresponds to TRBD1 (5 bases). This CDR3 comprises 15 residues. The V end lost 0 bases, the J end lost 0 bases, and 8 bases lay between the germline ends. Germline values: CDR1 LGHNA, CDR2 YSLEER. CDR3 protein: CASSQDRGANYGYTF. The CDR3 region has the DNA TGCGCCAGCAGCCAAGATAGGGGCGCTAACTATGGCTACACCTTC.

The CDR3 loop reads CASSWGSQTAQHF. The CDR3 DNA sequence: TGTGCCAGCAGTTGGGGCAGTCAAACAGCCCAGCATTTT. V usage is TRBV28 and J usage is TRBJ1-5, with a possible D match to TRBD1 (5 bases). This CDR3 is 13 amino acids long. Germline V CDR1 and CDR2: MDHEN, SYDVKM. V was shortened by 4 bases and J by 11 bases, with 15 bases between the two germline ends.

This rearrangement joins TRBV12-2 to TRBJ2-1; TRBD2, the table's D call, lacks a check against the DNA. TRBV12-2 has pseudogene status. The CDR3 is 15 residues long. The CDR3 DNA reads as TGTGCAAGTCCCCCTGACCGACTATATGGCAATGAGCAGTTCTTC. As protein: CASPPDRLYGNEQFF.

Here the CDR3 reads CASSPSGQKNTEAFF. DNA of the CDR3: TGCGCCAGCAGCCCGTCGGGACAGAAGAACACTGAAGCTTTCTTT. The J gene is TRBJ1-1, the V gene TRBV5-1; 7 positions match TRBD1. CDR3 length: 15 amino acids. Trimming cost V 4 bases and J 1 base; bases outside gene matches: 7. Germline loops: CDR1 SGHRS, CDR2 YFSETQ.

The CDR3 spells CASSQRNSGRSYEQYF. CDR3 sequence (DNA): TGTGCCAGCAGCCAGAGGAATAGCGGGCGGAGTTACGAGCAGTACTTC. The genes are TRBV4-2 and TRBJ2-7; 7 bases map to TRBD2. The CDR3 contains 16 residues. Unmatched junction bases numbered 12, after V lost 3 bases and J lost 4 bases. The germline CDR1 and CDR2 sequences are LGHNA and YNFKEQ.

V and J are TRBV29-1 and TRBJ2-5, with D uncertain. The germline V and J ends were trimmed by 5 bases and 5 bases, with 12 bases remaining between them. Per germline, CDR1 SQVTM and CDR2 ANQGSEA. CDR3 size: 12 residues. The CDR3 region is CSVRSRRETQYF. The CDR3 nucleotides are TGCAGCGTTCGAAGCCGCCGGGAGACCCAGTACTTC. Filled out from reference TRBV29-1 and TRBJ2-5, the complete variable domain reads SAVISQKPSRDICQRGTSLTIQCQVDSQVTMMFWYRQQPGQSLTLIATANQGSEATYESGFVIDKFPISRPNLTFSTLTVSNMSPEDSSIYLCSVRSRRETQYFGPGTRLLVL.

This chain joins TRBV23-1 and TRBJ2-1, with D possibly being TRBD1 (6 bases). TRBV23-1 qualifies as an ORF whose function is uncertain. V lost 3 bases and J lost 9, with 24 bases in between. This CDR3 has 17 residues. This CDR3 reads CASSQMVLPGHPPEQFF. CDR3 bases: TGCGCCAGCAGTCAGATGGTGTTGCCGGGACACCCGCCTGAGCAGTTCTTC.

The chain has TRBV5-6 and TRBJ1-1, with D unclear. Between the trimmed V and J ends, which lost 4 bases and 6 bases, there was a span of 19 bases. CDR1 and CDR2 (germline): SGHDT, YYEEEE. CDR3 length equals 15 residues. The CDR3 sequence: CASSPDTRPSSEAFF. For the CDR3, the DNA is TGTGCCAGCAGCCCCGACACCCGACCTTCCTCTGAAGCTTTCTTT.

The chain's CDR3 is CASSHPQGGGGYEQYF. In nucleotides, the CDR3 is TGTGCCAGCAGCCACCCGCAAGGGGGCGGCGGTTACGAGCAGTACTTC. This chain connects TRBV7-2 to TRBJ2-7, with 7 bases fitting TRBD1. This CDR3 has 16 amino acids. Per the germline V gene, CDR1 is SGHTA and CDR2 is FQGNSA. V shed 5 bases and J 4 bases; nucleotides not matched to a gene: 14.

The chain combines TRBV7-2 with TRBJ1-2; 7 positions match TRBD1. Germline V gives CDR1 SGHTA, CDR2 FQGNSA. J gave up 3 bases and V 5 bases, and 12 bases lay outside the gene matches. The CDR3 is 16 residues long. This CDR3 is CASSLTRQGVYYGYTF. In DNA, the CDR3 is TGTGCCAGCAGCCTAACGAGGCAGGGGGTATACTATGGCTACACCTTC.

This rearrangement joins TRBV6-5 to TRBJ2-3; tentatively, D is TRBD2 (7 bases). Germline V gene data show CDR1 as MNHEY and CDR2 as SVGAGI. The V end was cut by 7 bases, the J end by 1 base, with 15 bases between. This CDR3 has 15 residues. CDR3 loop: CASKEGGLGTDTQYF. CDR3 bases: TGTGCCAGCAAGGAGGGGGGGTTGGGCACAGATACGCAGTATTTT.

The CDR3 DNA sequence: TGTGCCAGTAGTATAGACCGCCACCCAGGGACGCAGTATTTT. Amino acids: CASSIDRHPGTQYF. The chain has TRBV19 and TRBJ2-3, with a tentative D call TRBD1 (5 bases). V shed 0 bases and J shed 9 bases, with 13 bases lying between them. The germline CDR1 and CDR2 sequences are LNHDA and SQIVND (reference sequence). CDR3 length equals 14 residues.

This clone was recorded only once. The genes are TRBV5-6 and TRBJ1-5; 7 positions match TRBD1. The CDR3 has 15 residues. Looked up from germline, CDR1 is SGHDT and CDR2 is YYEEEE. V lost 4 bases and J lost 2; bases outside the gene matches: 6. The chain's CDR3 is CASSLAGTGNQPQHF. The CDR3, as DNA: TGTGCCAGCAGCCTAGCCGGGACAGGCAATCAGCCCCAGCATTTT. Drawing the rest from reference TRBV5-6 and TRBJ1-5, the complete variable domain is DAGVTQSPTHLIKTRGQQVTLRCSPKSGHDTVSWYQQALGQGPQFIFQYYEEEERQRGNFPDRFSGHQFPNYSSELNVNALLLGDSALYLCASSLAGTGNQPQHFGDGTRLSIL.

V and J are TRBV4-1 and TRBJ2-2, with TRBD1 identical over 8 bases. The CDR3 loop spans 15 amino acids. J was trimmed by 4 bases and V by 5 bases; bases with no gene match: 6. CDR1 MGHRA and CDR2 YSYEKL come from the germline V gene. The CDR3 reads CASSSGQGPTGELFF. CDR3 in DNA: TGCGCCAGCAGCTCCGGACAGGGACCCACCGGGGAGCTGTTTTTT.